These 12 T cell receptor beta chains came from one sample sequenced in a study of blood T cell repertoires in COVID-19. The protocol was immunoSEQ multiplex PCR, while the TCRdb copy is restricted to in-frame clones and leaves out a portion. The sample comprises around 160,000 clones, roughly 90% of which are singletons, and roughly 1.2% rests with the top ten. Sequencing was performed on PBMCs or T cells enriched from blood (not recorded which). Receptor source: a woman between 25 and 40 years old with acute COVID-19.

In its sample, this clone was seen once. This chain joins TRBV28 and TRBJ1-1; weak D call: TRBD1 (5 bases). The CDR3 totals 15 residues. V gave up 7 bases and J gave up 4 bases, with 19 bases separating them. The germline V gene encodes CDR1 MDHEN and CDR2 SYDVKM. The CDR3 DNA is TGTGCCAGCACCCCACCTTCAGCAGGGATCACTGAAGCTTTCTTT. As protein: CASTPPSAGITEAFF.

CDR3 in amino acids: CASSQVSREFTQPQHF. The CDR3 DNA reads TGTGCCAGCAGCCAAGTTTCCCGGGAATTTACTCAGCCCCAGCATTTT. The V and J genes are TRBV4-2 and TRBJ1-5; D unclear. The CDR3 runs 16 residues. Trimming removed 1 base from V and 6 bases from J, with 16 bases in between. The germline V gene has CDR1 LGHNA and CDR2 YNFKEQ.

The chain uses TRBV5-1 and TRBJ2-1; D gene uncertain. V lost 2 bases, J lost 0 bases, and 6 bases lay in between. Germline-derived CDR1 and CDR2 are SGHRS and YFSETQ. The CDR3 consists of 14 residues. CDR3 DNA: TGCGCCAGCAGCTTCTCGAGCTCCTACAATGAGCAGTTCTTC. This encodes CASSFSSSYNEQFF.

This chain links TRBV6-1 with TRBJ1-5; 10 bases agree with TRBD1. Germline trimming cut 3 bases from V and 5 bases from J; bases unmatched to any gene: 7. Germline CDR1 MNHNS, CDR2 SASEGT. The CDR3 consists of 16 residues. The CDR3 nucleotides are TGTGCCAGCAGTGATGGGACAGGGGTTGTTTATCAGCCCCAGCATTTT. This translates into CASSDGTGVVYQPQHF.

This clone was picked up one time. The rearrangement joins TRBV7-6 to TRBJ2-2; 9 nucleotides line up with TRBD1. V shed 6 bases and J 5 bases; nucleotides not matched to a gene: 7. Germline lookup yields CDR1 SGHVS and CDR2 FNYEAQ. The CDR3 loop spans 15 amino acids. The chain's CDR3 is CASSRTGTGTGELFF. The CDR3 nucleotides are TGTGCCAGCAGTCGTACCGGGACAGGGACCGGGGAGCTGTTTTTT.

V and J are TRBV11-2 and TRBJ2-5; no clear D gene. This CDR3 has 11 amino acids. CDR1 and CDR2 (germline): SGHAT, FQNNGV. V was cut by 3 bases and J by 4 bases, with 3 bases left in between. Written as DNA, the CDR3 is TGTGCCAGCAGCTTTCTAGAGACCCAGTACTTC. Translated, it gives CASSFLETQYF.

The genes are TRBV6-2 or TRBV6-3 and TRBJ1-1; 7 bases match TRBD1. CDR1 and CDR2 from the germline V gene are MNHEY and SVGEGT. This CDR3 is 14 amino acids long. The J segment lost 10 bases and the V segment lost 5 bases, leaving 13 bases of the junction unmatched. As DNA, the CDR3 is TGTGCCAGCAGTCCAAAGGGGCAGGGGGGTCGAGCTTTCTTT. Translating it yields CASSPKGQGGRAFF.

This clone came up once. The gene calls are TRBV4-2 and TRBJ2-7; 11 nucleotides match TRBD2. The V gene end was trimmed by 5 bases and the J gene end by 7 bases; junction bases not matched to a gene: 13. Germline V gene sequence: CDR1 LGHNA, CDR2 YNFKEQ. The CDR3 length is 16 residues. In nucleotides, the CDR3 is TGTGCCAGCAGCTCCTCGGGGCTAGCGGGAGGAAATGAGCAGTACTTC. The encoded protein is CASSSSGLAGGNEQYF.

The chain employs TRBV2 and TRBJ2-1; 11 bases fit TRBD2. The V and J ends lost 7 bases and 0 bases, in that order; junction bases with no gene match: 5. CDR1 is SNHLY, CDR2 FYNNEI, per germline. The CDR3 sequence is 16 residues long. The CDR3, as DNA: TGTGCCAGCACGGGACTAGCGGCCTTCTCCTACAATGAGCAGTTCTTC. It yields the protein CASTGLAAFSYNEQFF.

The gene calls are TRBV28 and TRBJ2-7; no reliable D call. Trimming removed 6 bases at V and 2 bases at J, with 17 bases between. The CDR3 is made up of 15 amino acids. Per the germline V gene, CDR1 is MDHEN and CDR2 is SYDVKM. The CDR3 here is CASSPHPRVTYEQYF. CDR3 nucleotides: TGTGCCAGCAGCCCGCACCCCCGAGTTACCTACGAGCAGTACTTC.

The chain links TRBV7-2 to TRBJ1-1, with unresolved D. The CDR3 has 13 amino acids. Per the germline V gene, CDR1 is SGHTA and CDR2 is FQGNSA. Trimming took off 1 base at V and 2 bases at J, with 5 bases between the two ends. The CDR3 DNA sequence: TGTGCCAGCAGCTTAGACAGTAACACTGAAGCTTTCTTT. This translates into CASSLDSNTEAFF. Drawing the rest from reference TRBV7-2 and TRBJ1-1, the complete variable domain is GAGVSQSPSNKVTEKGKDVELRCDPISGHTALYWYRQSLGQGLEFLIYFQGNSAPDKSGLPSDRFSAERTGGSVSTLTIQRTQQEDSAVYLCASSLDSNTEAFFGQGTRLTVV.

V is TRBV3-1 (or the pseudogene TRBV3-2) and J is TRBJ2-1; D gene uncertain. The V gene lost 5 bases and the J gene lost 0 bases, with 11 bases spanning the gap. Germline CDR1 is LGHDT and CDR2 is YNNKEL (reference sequence). This CDR3 spans 15 amino acids. The CDR3 reads CASSSRVGSYNEQFF. In nucleotides, the CDR3 is TGTGCCAGCAGCTCACGTGTCGGCTCCTACAATGAGCAGTTCTTC.